The present T cell receptor beta chain was sequenced within a study of blood T cell repertoires in COVID-19. Authors' analysis steps: Reference gene primer amplification gave estimated nucleated cell counts. Assay: immunoSEQ multiplex PCR; the TCRdb copy retains only in-frame clones and omits some. That table gives V, J and clone size, and the DNA gave D and trimming. Found here are approximately 120,000 clones, roughly 76% of them singletons; the top ten hold 10%. The CDR3 loop spans 18 amino acids. CDR1 and CDR2 (germline): KGHSH, LQKENI. J was trimmed by 2 bases and V by 0 bases; bases with no gene match: 4.

The source of this sequence is a human donor in a cohort sampled during active COVID-19. The J gene is TRBJ2-5, the V gene TRBV18; 15 bases map to TRBD2. The sample comprised peripheral blood. CDR3 amino acids: CASSPPGLAGGKQETQYF. The CDR3 DNA is TGTGCCAGCTCACCACCGGGACTAGCGGGGGGAAAACAAGAGACCCAGTACTTC.